These 18 T cell receptor beta chains originate from one sample sequenced in a study of CXCR3-negative and CXCR3-positive naive CD8 T cells. Researchers prepared the TRB cDNA libraries using 5' RACE with UMI labels. TCRdb re-called the 5' RACE reads and catalogs CDR3 proteins one per entry, DNA excluded. This table holds about 46,000 distinct CDR3 sequences. Input material: naive CXCR3- CD8+ T cells from blood. The subset denotes: CD45RO-CCR7+CD27+CD95- naive CD8+ T cells lacking CXCR3 (TNR3-). The receptor set was obtained from a human donor in good health. Some clones in this sample may be carry-over from other donors' samples.

The chain uses TRBV6-2 or TRBV6-3 and TRBJ2-7; checking the TCRdb D call of TRBD1 is not possible without DNA. The CDR3 runs to 14 residues. CDR1 MNHEY and CDR2 SVGEGT come from the germline V gene. CDR3 sequence reads: CASSFADRLYEQYF.

V is TRBV29-1 and J is TRBJ2-1; lacking DNA, the TRBD2 call made by TCRdb goes unchecked. Looked up from germline, CDR1 is SQVTM and CDR2 is ANQGSEA. This CDR3 is 16 amino acids long. The CDR3 here is CSVGAGLAGVYNEQFF.

V is TRBV10-3 and J is TRBJ1-1; as DNA is missing, the TRBD1 call by TCRdb cannot be tested. CDR3 length equals 13 residues. CDR1 and CDR2 from the germline V gene are ENHRY and SYGVKD. The CDR3 protein is CAIRTGGGTEAFF.

This rearrangement joins TRBV28 to TRBJ2-7; TCRdb selects TRBD1, and the lack of DNA leaves this call unchecked. There are 15 residues in the CDR3. Germline loops: CDR1 MDHEN, CDR2 SYDVKM. The CDR3 loop reads CASSLRGESSYEQYF.

V gene TRBV6-2 or TRBV6-3 combines with J gene TRBJ2-3; the D gene TCRdb calls, TRBD1, cannot be checked with no DNA. The CDR3 is made up of 14 amino acids. The germline CDR1 and CDR2 sequences are MNHEY and SVGEGT. The CDR3 region is CASSPWGNADTQYF.

The gene calls are TRBV29-1 and TRBJ2-1. Germline V gene lookup returns CDR1 SQVTM and CDR2 ANQGSEA. CDR3 length: 14 amino acids. CDR3 sequence: CSVGGPSSYNEQFF.

Considering frequency, this clonotype is medium-sized (0.01 to 0.1%). The rearrangement links TRBV29-1 to TRBJ2-3; TCRdb indicates TRBD1, and absent DNA this call remains unverified. CDR3 length equals 14 residues. The germline gives CDR1 SQVTM, CDR2 ANQGSEA. The CDR3: CSVGTGGAEDTQYF.

The V gene is TRBV7-9, the J gene TRBJ1-1; TCRdb's D call, TRBD1, is unchecked because there is no DNA. The CDR3 has 13 residues. Germline V lookup: CDR1 SEHNR, CDR2 FQNEAQ (reference sequence). CDR3 in amino acids: CASSGQGPDVAFF.

The chain employs TRBV29-1 and TRBJ2-5; as DNA is missing, the TRBD2 call by TCRdb cannot be tested. The CDR3 has 19 amino acids. The germline CDR1 and CDR2 sequences are SQVTM and ANQGSEA. The CDR3 is CSVERSSGGSILSPETQYF.

V gene TRBV20-1 combines with J gene TRBJ2-2; with no DNA, the TCRdb D assignment of TRBD1 cannot be verified. The CDR3 has 14 amino acids. The germline CDR1 and CDR2 sequences are DFQATT and SNEGSKA (reference sequence). CDR3 residues: CSARDRGESGELFF.

The rearrangement joins TRBV4-1 to TRBJ2-7; TCRdb reports TRBD1, a call that lacks DNA to check it against. Germline lookup yields CDR1 MGHRA and CDR2 YSYEKL. The CDR3 runs 15 residues. CDR3 in amino acids: CASSQGPELSYERYF.

The chain couples TRBV5-5 to TRBJ2-5. The CDR3 covers 15 residues. Per the germline V gene, CDR1 is SGHKS and CDR2 is YYEKEE (reference sequence). The CDR3 loop is CASSLDQLSQETQYF.

This rearrangement joins TRBV15 to TRBJ2-3; no DNA is available, so the TRBD1 call from TCRdb remains unchecked. This CDR3 is built from 13 residues. Germline CDR1 is LNHNV and CDR2 is YYDKDF (reference sequence). CDR3 region: CASQDSHTDTQYF.

The V gene is TRBV5-1, the J gene TRBJ2-5. The germline V gene encodes CDR1 SGHRS and CDR2 YFSETQ. The CDR3 has 13 residues. The CDR3 sequence is CASSPILQETQYF.

The chain links TRBV6-5 to TRBJ2-7; TCRdb's D gene call, TRBD1, goes unchecked for lack of DNA. The CDR3 loop spans 15 amino acids. In germline, CDR1 is MNHEY, CDR2 SVGAGI. CDR3 sequence reads: CASSYEGQGIYEQYF.

The gene calls are TRBV7-6 and TRBJ2-1. The CDR3 is 11 amino acids. CDR1 and CDR2 from the germline V gene are SGHVS and FNYEAQ. This CDR3 is CASSKDNEQFF.

The chain uses TRBV2 and TRBJ2-1. The CDR3 covers 14 residues. CDR1 and CDR2 (germline): SNHLY, FYNNEI. The CDR3: CASSVISSYNEQFF.

V and J are TRBV27 and TRBJ1-5; TCRdb proposes TRBD1, but this gene call is untestable without DNA. Germline loops: CDR1 MNHEY, CDR2 SMNVEV (reference sequence). The CDR3 runs to 13 residues. This CDR3 is CASSPGANQPQHF.